This T cell receptor beta chain was sequenced during a study of metastatic and nonmetastatic thyroid tumors. Whole-study results and caveats: Benign nodules reportedly had significantly lower TCR beta diversity than malignant thyroid tumors in blood and tumor.

The germline CDR1 and CDR2 sequences are WSHSY and SAAADI. The length of the CDR3 is 14 residues. V lost 10 bases, J lost 4 bases, and 8 bases stayed unmatched. This clone was detected ten times or more. The antigen is not known. TCRdb re-analyzed the PCR reads through MiXCR. This table holds 35,000 to 50,000 clones, about 15% found once. Not a single patient had been given any form of treatment at any point before undergoing thyroid surgery. The chain recombines TRBV10-2 with TRBJ2-5, with TRBD1 matching 11 bases. Sequencing was carried out using tumor tissue. The sequence was obtained from a female donor with papillary thyroid cancer or a benign thyroid nodule (not recorded which). Some clones in this sample may be carry-over from other donors' samples. The CDR3 DNA reads as TGCGCCACAATCCCGGACAGGGGGCTAGAGACCCAGTACTTC. Its protein product is CATIPDRGLETQYF.